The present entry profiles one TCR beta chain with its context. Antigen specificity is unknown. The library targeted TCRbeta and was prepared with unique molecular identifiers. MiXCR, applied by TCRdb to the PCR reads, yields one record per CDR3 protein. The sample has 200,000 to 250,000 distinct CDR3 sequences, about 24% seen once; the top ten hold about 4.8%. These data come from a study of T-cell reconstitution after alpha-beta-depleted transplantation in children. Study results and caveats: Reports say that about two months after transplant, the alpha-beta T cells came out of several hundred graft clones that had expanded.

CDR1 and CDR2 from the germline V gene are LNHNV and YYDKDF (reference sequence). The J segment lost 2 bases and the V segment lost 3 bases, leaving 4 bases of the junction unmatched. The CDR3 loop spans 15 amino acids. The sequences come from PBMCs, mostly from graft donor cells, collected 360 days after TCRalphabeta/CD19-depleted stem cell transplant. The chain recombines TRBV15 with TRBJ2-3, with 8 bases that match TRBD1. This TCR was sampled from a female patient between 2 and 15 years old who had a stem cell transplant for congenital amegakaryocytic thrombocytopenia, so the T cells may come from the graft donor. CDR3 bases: TGTGCCACCAGCAGTCGGGACAGGTACACAGATACGCAGTATTTT. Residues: CATSSRDRYTDTQYF.